This TCR beta chain is from a study of shared clonotypes between healthy human individuals. Recent vaccinations or acute infections were absent in the healthy HIV-negative adult donors. Adult Caucasians living in Nashville, Tennessee made up all of the donors. Germline V CDR1 and CDR2: MDHEN, SYDVKM. Trimming took 4 bases from V and 3 from J; bases not matched to a gene: 10. The CDR3 loop spans 16 amino acids. This table comes from immunoSEQ multiplex PCR, and its TCRdb copy is limited to in-frame clones, with some not included. The sample shows 2.3 million or so clones, 90% to 95% of them seen only once. Study-level results: Represented diversity, genetic and exposure-history alike, was limited by few donors.

On this clone itself: Its antigen is as yet unknown.

Sample: naive CD4+ T cells from PBMCs. Subset specified: CD45RA+ positively selected. The source is a man aged 18 to 29 in good health. Some clones in this sample may be carry-over from other donors' samples. The chain recombines TRBV28 with TRBJ2-7; 9 bases align to TRBD1. The CDR3 DNA reads TGTGCCAGCAGTTCCGCGTACAGGGGGCGCAGCTACGAGCAGTACTTC. Translation gives CASSSAYRGRSYEQYF.